This passage covers 24 T cell receptor beta chains from one sample sequenced in a study of blood T cells in healthy people across ages. Next came a second PCR, run for about 6 to 12 cycles, which used a sample-barcoded 5' primer along with a J-beta primer mix. TCRdb re-called the 5' RACE reads with MiXCR, one entry per CDR3 protein. The profile shows around 900,000 distinct CDR3 sequences, 29% of them singletons. Input material: blood. Every receptor here comes from an elderly woman in good health.

This clonotype came up many times. This rearrangement joins TRBV7-2 to TRBJ1-2, with D unclear. The CDR3 consists of 15 residues. The V end lost 5 bases, the J end lost 2 bases, and 15 bases lay between the germline ends. In germline, CDR1 is SGHTA, CDR2 FQGNSA. This CDR3 is CASSLDAGINYGYTF. In DNA form, the CDR3 reads TGTGCCAGCAGCCTGGACGCGGGGATAAACTATGGCTACACCTTC.

This clonotype appeared many times. The J gene is TRBJ2-5, the V gene TRBV25-1, with TRBD2 as a possible D gene (5 bases). Germline values: CDR1 MGHDK, CDR2 SYGVNS. The V gene lost 0 bases and the J gene lost 3 bases, with 17 bases spanning the gap. This CDR3 region has 17 residues. The DNA of the CDR3 is TGTGCCAGCAGTGAATATTCGGAGGTGGCCACCAAAGAGACCCAGTACTTC. This translates into CASSEYSEVATKETQYF.

This clonotype was observed a handful of times. The V gene is TRBV20-1, the J gene TRBJ1-5, with a weak D call TRBD1 (6 bases). The CDR3 loop spans 14 amino acids. The germline CDR1 and CDR2 sequences are DFQATT and SNEGSKA (reference sequence). V was shortened by 3 bases and J by 3 bases, with 12 bases between the two germline ends. This CDR3 reads CSASVGGSNQPQHF. The CDR3 DNA sequence: TGCAGTGCTAGTGTGGGGGGCTCCAATCAGCCCCAGCATTTT.

The chain links TRBV14 to TRBJ2-1, with D hard to call. V was trimmed by 2 bases and J by 7 bases, leaving 9 bases between them. The CDR3 has 13 amino acids. Germline V gives CDR1 SGHDN, CDR2 FVKESK. For the CDR3, the DNA is TGTGCCAGCAGCCAAAGACGCCGTAATGAGCAGTTCTTC. The encoded protein is CASSQRRRNEQFF. The full variable domain, its missing parts supplied by reference TRBV14 and TRBJ2-1, is EAGVTQFPSHSVIEKGQTVTLRCDPISGHDNLYWYRRVMGKEIKFLLHFVKESKQDESGMPNNRFLAERTGGTYSTLKVQPAELEDSGVYFCASSQRRRNEQFFGPGTRLTVL.

This clonotype was seen a handful of times. The V call is TRBV29-1, the J call TRBJ2-3, with D tentatively TRBD1 (6 bases). This CDR3 has 13 residues. The ends were cut back, 6 bases at V and 3 bases at J, with 13 bases in the middle. Looked up from germline, CDR1 is SQVTM and CDR2 is ANQGSEA. CDR3 DNA sequence: TGCAGCGTGATACAGGGAAGTACAGATACGCAGTATTTT. As protein: CSVIQGSTDTQYF.

This clonotype was recorded at least ten times. The V call is TRBV10-3, the J call TRBJ2-1; 13 positions match TRBD2. The CDR3 length is 15 residues. Losses at the gene ends were 6 bases for V and 4 bases for J; bases not matched to a gene: 3. Germline assignment: CDR1 ENHRY and CDR2 SYGVKD. DNA of the CDR3: TGTGCCATCAGCGCACTAGCGGGGGGGTACAATGAGCAGTTCTTC. Translated: CAISALAGGYNEQFF.

As to this clonotype: A much larger clone sits a single nucleotide away, making a read error possible. The V and J genes are TRBV20-1 and TRBJ2-5; D is unclear. Germline CDR1 and CDR2: DFQATT and SNEGSKA (reference sequence). This CDR3 region has 12 residues. In nucleotides, the CDR3 is TGCAGGGCTCAACCGGACCAAGAGACCCAGTACTTC. Residues: CRAQPDQETQYF.

The table lists this clonotype with many counts. The chain is built from TRBV20-1 and TRBJ1-2; D possibly corresponds to TRBD1 (5 bases). Deletions cut 3 bases from V and 6 bases from J, with 17 bases between. The length of the CDR3 is 14 residues. Germline CDR1 is DFQATT and CDR2 is SNEGSKA (reference sequence). CDR3 coding DNA: TGCAGTGCTAGGGACGGACGGGGCCCCAATGGCTACACCTTC. As protein: CSARDGRGPNGYTF.

This clonotype was seen repeatedly, ten times or more. The V call is TRBV2, the J call TRBJ2-5; 7 bases are shared with TRBD2. V dropped 6 bases and J dropped 3; count of bases not matched to a gene: 10. CDR1 and CDR2 (germline): SNHLY, FYNNEI. The CDR3 covers 15 residues. CDR3 amino acids: CASRARTRGEETQYF. The CDR3 DNA follows: TGTGCCAGCAGAGCTAGGACTAGAGGTGAAGAGACCCAGTACTTC.

This clonotype turned up a few times. The chain employs TRBV20-1 and TRBJ1-1, with 10 bases that match TRBD1. The CDR3 spans 14 residues. Germline trimming cut 6 bases from V and 5 bases from J; bases unmatched to any gene: 9. The germline gives CDR1 DFQATT, CDR2 SNEGSKA (reference sequence). The CDR3: CSAPPGTGVTEAFF. The CDR3 DNA reads TGCAGTGCGCCGCCCGGGACAGGGGTGACTGAAGCTTTCTTT.

This chain connects TRBV6-6 to TRBJ2-5, with D uncertain. The J call may be faulty, since TRBJ2-7 better matches the DNA end. The length of the CDR3 is 17 residues. In germline, CDR1 is MNHNY, CDR2 SVGAGI (reference sequence). CDR3 in DNA: TGTGCCAGCCATGGCGTCTCGGCCCCCATAGGCGGCTACGAGCAGTACTTC. Residues: CASHGVSAPIGGYEQYF.

This clonotype was seen at least ten times. The chain recombines TRBV6-5 with TRBJ2-6; D could derive from TRBD1 or TRBD2 (5 bases each). The CDR3 is made up of 18 amino acids. Germline CDR1 and CDR2: MNHEY and SVGAGI. The V gene lost 3 bases and the J gene lost 0 bases, with 15 bases spanning the gap. CDR3 protein: CASSYTGTPSSGANVLTF. CDR3 coding DNA: TGTGCCAGCAGTTATACCGGGACGCCAAGCTCTGGGGCCAACGTCCTGACTTTC.

This clonotype was counted at least ten times. The CDR3 protein is CASSFLARGEQFF. In DNA, the CDR3 is TGTGCCAGCAGTTTCTTAGCCCGGGGTGAGCAGTTCTTC. This sequence joins TRBV27 and TRBJ2-1; tentative D call: TRBD2 (5 bases). Germline V gives CDR1 MNHEY, CDR2 SMNVEV (reference sequence). This CDR3 contains 13 residues. Trimming removed 3 bases from V and 9 bases from J, with 12 bases in between.

This clonotype has at least ten counts. The chain joins TRBV5-6 to TRBJ2-7, with D perhaps assigned TRBD1 or TRBD2 (5 bases each). Trimming pared 5 bases from V and 5 bases from J, leaving 14 bases between. Germline V CDR1 and CDR2: SGHDT, YYEEEE. The CDR3 has 13 residues. The CDR3 region is CASSLRARDEQYF. CDR3 bases: TGTGCCAGCAGTCTCAGGGCGCGGGACGAGCAGTACTTC.

The rearrangement links TRBV6-5 to TRBJ1-6; D not certain. The CDR3 has 12 residues. Trimming took off 1 base at V and 10 bases at J, with 5 bases between the two ends. Germline lookup yields CDR1 MNHEY and CDR2 SVGAGI. The CDR3 DNA sequence: TGTGCCAGCAGTTACTACCGGTCACCCCTCCACTTT. Protein product: CASSYYRSPLHF.

This clonotype was observed a few times. The gene calls are TRBV11-2 and TRBJ1-5; possible D gene TRBD1, 5 bases. V lost 1 base and J 0 bases, leaving 7 bases between the germline ends. The CDR3 is 15 residues long. CDR1 and CDR2 from the germline V gene are SGHAT and FQNNGV. The CDR3 loop is CASSLGQSSNQPQHF. CDR3 DNA sequence: TGTGCCAGCAGCTTAGGACAGAGTAGCAATCAGCCCCAGCATTTT.

J is TRBJ1-2 and V is TRBV7-6, with 11 positions matching TRBD1. CDR1 and CDR2 from the germline V gene are SGHVS and FNYEAQ. This CDR3 is built from 13 residues. V shed 6 bases and J 6 bases; nucleotides not matched to a gene: 3. The CDR3 sequence is CASSKDRGHGYTF. DNA of the CDR3: TGTGCCAGCAGTAAGGACAGGGGGCATGGCTACACCTTC. The full variable domain, in which reference TRBV7-6 and TRBJ1-2 provide the parts outside the CDR3, is GAGVSQSPRYKVTKRGQDVALRCDPISGHVSLYWYRQALGQGPEFLTYFNYEAQQDKSGLPNDRFSAERPEGSISTLTIQRTEQRDSAMYRCASSKDRGHGYTFGSGTRLTVV.

Ten or more counts support this clonotype. The V and J genes are TRBV7-2 and TRBJ1-6; D ambiguous. The CDR3 runs 16 residues. Germline assignment: CDR1 SGHTA and CDR2 FQGNSA. V gave up 4 bases and J gave up 0 bases, with 10 bases separating them. DNA for the CDR3: TGTGCCAGCAGCTCCCGGTCATACTCCTATAATTCACCCCTCCACTTT. This gives the protein CASSSRSYSYNSPLHF.

The table lists this clonotype with many counts. The V gene is TRBV25-1, the J gene TRBJ2-1; the D call may be TRBD1 or TRBD2 (7 bases each). Trimming shortened V by 5 bases and J by 8 bases, and 22 bases separated the two germline ends. The germline V gene has CDR1 MGHDK and CDR2 SYGVNS. The CDR3 is made up of 16 amino acids. The DNA for the CDR3 is TGTGCCAGCAGTCGAGGGGGCCTAGCGGCCTGGGATGAGCAGTTCTTC. Translated: CASSRGGLAAWDEQFF.

This clonotype was counted a few times. The chain has TRBV6-5 and TRBJ1-1, with D unresolved. V lost 0 bases and J lost 11, with 16 bases in between. This CDR3 has 14 amino acids. CDR1 is MNHEY and CDR2 is SVGAGI in the germline V gene. The CDR3 DNA follows: TGTGCCAGCAGTTACTCATTCCGAGGCGAACTTGCTTTCTTT. Amino acids: CASSYSFRGELAFF.

This clonotype was counted ten times or more. The V and J genes are TRBV12-3 or TRBV12-4 and TRBJ2-3, with D tentatively TRBD1 (5 bases). There are 15 residues in the CDR3. Trimming shortened V by 6 bases and J by 3 bases, and 16 bases separated the two germline ends. The CDR3 nucleotides read TGTGCCAGCAGACCTACAGGAATAGGTACAGATACGCAGTATTTT. Protein sequence: CASRPTGIGTDTQYF.

This clonotype was counted at least ten times. The genes are TRBV27 and TRBJ2-1; 8 bases fit TRBD2. Germline V CDR1 and CDR2: MNHEY, SMNVEV (reference sequence). The CDR3 loop spans 15 amino acids. Germline trimming cut 5 bases from V and 6 bases from J; bases unmatched to any gene: 9. Here the CDR3 DNA reads TGTGCCAGCAGTCTCGGGGGGGCCTTTTCCAATGAGCAGTTCTTC. Residues: CASSLGGAFSNEQFF.

The V call is TRBV7-2, the J call TRBJ2-7; perhaps TRBD1 as D (6 bases). Trimming shortened V by 1 base and J by 2 bases, and 15 bases separated the two germline ends. Germline CDR1 and CDR2: SGHTA and FQGNSA. The CDR3 totals 16 residues. The CDR3 protein is CASSLVGAGQTYEQYF. The CDR3 bases are TGTGCCAGCAGCTTAGTGGGGGCCGGCCAGACCTACGAGCAGTACTTC.

The V and J genes are TRBV28 and TRBJ1-2; 9 positions match TRBD1. This CDR3 has 16 residues. The junction had 11 bases not matched to a gene; V was cut back by 5 bases and J by 4 bases. Per the germline V gene, CDR1 is MDHEN and CDR2 is SYDVKM. For the CDR3, the DNA is TGTGCCAGCAGTCTCCCCCCGGGACAGGGATCCTATGGCTACACCTTC. Encoded protein: CASSLPPGQGSYGYTF.